The following is a T cell receptor beta chain sequence with its context. Germline values: CDR1 LGHDT, CDR2 YNNKEL (reference sequence). The CDR3 consists of 17 residues. Trimming removed 3 bases at V and 1 base at J, with 16 bases between. Using immunoSEQ multiplex PCR, the repertoire was profiled, and TCRdb retains in-frame clones only, with some absent. This sample yields 20,000 to 30,000 clones, of which almost 95% are seen a single time; about 1.9% belongs to the top ten. This sample was included in a study of blood T cell repertoires in COVID-19. Study-level information: Sites across the United States, Italy and Spain contributed samples from acute and convalescent COVID-19.

The sample was peripheral blood. This chain uses TRBV3-1 (or the pseudogene TRBV3-2) with TRBJ2-1; D remains ambiguous. This clonotype originated in a human donor in a cohort sampled during active COVID-19. The CDR3, as DNA: TGTGCCAGCAGCCACCCGTCGGCGGTAGGATCCTACAATGAGCAGTTCTTC. Translation: CASSHPSAVGSYNEQFF.